The following is a T cell receptor beta chain sequence with its context. The sample belongs to a study of blood T cell repertoires in COVID-19. Clones were sequenced by immunoSEQ multiplex PCR, and TCRdb holds only the in-frame ones, with some missing. The sample carries over 95,000 clones, 65% to 85% recorded once. The CDR3 totals 16 residues. This TCR derives from a man between 65 and 80 years old with active or convalescent COVID-19. The chain is built from TRBV21-1 and TRBJ2-6; the D call in the table, TRBD2, was not verified against the DNA. TRBV21-1 is termed a pseudogene. The sequenced sample was peripheral blood. The chain's CDR3 is CASIQCRGSGANVLTF. CDR3 DNA: TGTGCCAGCATCCAGTGTAGAGGCTCTGGGGCCAACGTCCTGACTTTC.